This T cell receptor beta chain was identified in a study of OX40 agonist ivuxolimab in advanced cancers. Study results and limitations: Within 6 weeks, CD4+ and CD8+ blood T cells expanded clonally at 0.1 to 3.0 mg/kg.

Germline CDR1 SGHNT, CDR2 YENEEA. This CDR3 region has 13 residues. The V segment lost 5 bases and the J segment 6 bases; nucleotides outside the gene matches: 6. A note on this clone: What it binds is unknown.

Clones were read by immunoSEQ multiplex PCR, and TCRdb kept only the in-frame ones, dropping some. Of approximately 84,000 clones in the sample, 75% to 95% were seen once. This receptor was taken from an adult with an advanced solid tumor such as melanoma, head and neck, liver or kidney cancer. The chain uses TRBV11-3 and TRBJ1-1; 7 bases are a match to TRBD1. The specimen was CD4+ or CD8+ T cells sorted from blood, collected in a trial of the OX40 agonist ivuxolimab. The chain's CDR3 is CASSPQGEAEAFF. The CDR3 region has the DNA TGTGCCAGCAGCCCTCAGGGGGAAGCTGAAGCTTTCTTT.